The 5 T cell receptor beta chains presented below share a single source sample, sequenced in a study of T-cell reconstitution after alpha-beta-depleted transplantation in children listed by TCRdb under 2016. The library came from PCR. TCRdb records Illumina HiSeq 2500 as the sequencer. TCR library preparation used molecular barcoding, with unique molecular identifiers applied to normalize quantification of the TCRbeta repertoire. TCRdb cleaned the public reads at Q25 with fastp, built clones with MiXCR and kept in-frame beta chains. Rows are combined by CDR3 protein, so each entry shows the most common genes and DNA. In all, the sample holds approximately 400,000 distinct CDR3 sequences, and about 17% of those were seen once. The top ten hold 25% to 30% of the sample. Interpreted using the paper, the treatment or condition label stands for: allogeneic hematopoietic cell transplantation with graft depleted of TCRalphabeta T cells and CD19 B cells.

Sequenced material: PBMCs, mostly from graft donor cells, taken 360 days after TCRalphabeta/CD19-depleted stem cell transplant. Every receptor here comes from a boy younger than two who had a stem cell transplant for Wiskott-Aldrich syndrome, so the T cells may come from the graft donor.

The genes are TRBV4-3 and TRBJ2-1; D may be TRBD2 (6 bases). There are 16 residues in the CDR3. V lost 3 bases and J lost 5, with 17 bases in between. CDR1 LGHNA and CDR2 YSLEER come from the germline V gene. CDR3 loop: CASSHLLALRDNEQFF. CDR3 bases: TGCGCCAGCAGCCACCTACTAGCTCTTAGGGACAATGAGCAGTTCTTC.

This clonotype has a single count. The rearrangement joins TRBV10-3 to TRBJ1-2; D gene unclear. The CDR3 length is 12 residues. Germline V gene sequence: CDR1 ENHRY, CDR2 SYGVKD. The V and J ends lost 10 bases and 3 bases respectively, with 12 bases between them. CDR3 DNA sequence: TGTGCCACCCCCGTCGGGGACTATGGCTACACCTTC. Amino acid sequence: CATPVGDYGYTF.

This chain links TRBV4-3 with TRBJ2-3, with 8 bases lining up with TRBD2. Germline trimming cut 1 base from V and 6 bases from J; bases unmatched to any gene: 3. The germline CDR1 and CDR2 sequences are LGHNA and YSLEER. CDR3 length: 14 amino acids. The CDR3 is CASSQAGGPDTQYF. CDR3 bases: TGCGCCAGCAGCCAAGCGGGAGGGCCGGATACGCAGTATTTT.

This CDR3 is CASARDYNEQFF. DNA of the CDR3: TGCGCATCGGCGCGGGACTACAATGAGCAGTTCTTC. The chain couples TRBV5-1 to TRBJ2-1, with a tentative D call TRBD2 (6 bases). The CDR3 spans 12 residues. The germline gives CDR1 SGHRS, CDR2 YFSETQ.

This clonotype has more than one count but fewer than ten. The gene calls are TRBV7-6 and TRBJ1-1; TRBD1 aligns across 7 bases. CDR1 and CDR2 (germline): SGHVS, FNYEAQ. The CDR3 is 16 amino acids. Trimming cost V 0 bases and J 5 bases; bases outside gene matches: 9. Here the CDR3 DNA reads TGTGCCAGCAGCTTAGCCCTCCCAGACAGGGCGACTGAAGCTTTCTTT. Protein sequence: CASSLALPDRATEAFF.